The clone carrying this T cell receptor (beta chain) appeared once. Its antigen is not identified. These data originate in a study of T cell responses to AZD1222 COVID-19 vaccine. The repertoire was sequenced with immunoSEQ multiplex PCR; TCRdb's copy has only in-frame clones and lacks some. The sample includes over 15,000 clones, about nine tenths of them seen just once. Germline values: CDR1 MNHNS, CDR2 SASEGT. Trimming cost V 2 bases and J 0 bases, with 17 bases left between them. This CDR3 region has 19 residues. Study-level results: Unmutated variant regions are reportedly targeted by nearly half of spike-specific TCRs. Regions 160-218 and 743-854 dominated among vaccine-associated CD4 TCRs spanning spike. After two AZD1222 doses, spike-specific TCR breadth and depth rose versus day 0.

The clonotype comes from an adult who received the AZD1222 COVID-19 vaccine. The chain has TRBV6-1 and TRBJ1-6, with unresolved D. The sample consisted of peripheral blood, taken 28 days after the second AZD1222 dose. The CDR3 DNA reads as TGTGCCAGCAGTGAAAGGATGGTAATCCAAAGCTCCTATAATTCACCCCTCCACTTT. Its translation: CASSERMVIQSSYNSPLHF.